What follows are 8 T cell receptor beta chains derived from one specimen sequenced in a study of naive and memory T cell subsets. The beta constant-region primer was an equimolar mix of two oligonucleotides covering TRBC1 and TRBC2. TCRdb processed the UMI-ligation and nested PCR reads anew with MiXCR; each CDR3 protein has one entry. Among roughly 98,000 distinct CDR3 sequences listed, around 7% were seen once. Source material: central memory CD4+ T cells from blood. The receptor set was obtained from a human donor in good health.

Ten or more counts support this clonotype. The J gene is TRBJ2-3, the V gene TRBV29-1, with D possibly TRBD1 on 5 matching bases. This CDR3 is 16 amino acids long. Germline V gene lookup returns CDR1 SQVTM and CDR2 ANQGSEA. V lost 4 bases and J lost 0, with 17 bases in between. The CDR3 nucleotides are TGCAGCGTTGGATTCTGGAGACAGACTAGCACAGATACGCAGTATTTT. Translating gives CSVGFWRQTSTDTQYF.

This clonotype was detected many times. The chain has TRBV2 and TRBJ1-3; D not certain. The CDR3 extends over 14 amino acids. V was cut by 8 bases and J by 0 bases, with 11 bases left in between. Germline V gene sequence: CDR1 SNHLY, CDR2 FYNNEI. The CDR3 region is CASCLANSGNTIYF. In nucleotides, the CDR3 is TGTGCCAGCTGTTTGGCCAACTCTGGAAACACCATATATTTT.

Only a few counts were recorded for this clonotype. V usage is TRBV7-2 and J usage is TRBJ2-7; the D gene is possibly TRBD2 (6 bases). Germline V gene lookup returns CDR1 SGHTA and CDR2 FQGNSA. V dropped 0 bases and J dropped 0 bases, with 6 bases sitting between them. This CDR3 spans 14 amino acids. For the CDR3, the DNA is TGTGCCAGCAGCTTAGCTAGCGGCTCCTACGAGCAGTACTTC. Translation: CASSLASGSYEQYF.

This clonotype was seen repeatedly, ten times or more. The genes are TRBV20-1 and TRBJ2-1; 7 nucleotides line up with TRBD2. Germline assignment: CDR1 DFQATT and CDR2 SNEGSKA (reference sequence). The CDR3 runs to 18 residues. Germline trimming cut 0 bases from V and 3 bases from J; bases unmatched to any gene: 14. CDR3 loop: CSAREWAAGAGFYNEQFF. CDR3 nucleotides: TGCAGTGCTAGAGAGTGGGCGGCTGGAGCGGGATTCTACAATGAGCAGTTCTTC.

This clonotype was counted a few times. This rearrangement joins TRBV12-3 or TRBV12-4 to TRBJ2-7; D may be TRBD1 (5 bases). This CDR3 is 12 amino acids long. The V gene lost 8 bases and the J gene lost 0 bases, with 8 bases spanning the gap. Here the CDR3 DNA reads TGTGCCAGCCGCAGGGCCTCCTACGAGCAGTACTTC. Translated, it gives CASRRASYEQYF.

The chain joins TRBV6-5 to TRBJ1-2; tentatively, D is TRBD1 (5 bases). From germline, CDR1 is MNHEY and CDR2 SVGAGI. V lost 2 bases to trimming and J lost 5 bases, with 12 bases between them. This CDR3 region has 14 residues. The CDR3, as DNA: TGTGCCAGCAGTTACGGGGGATCTGAATATGGCTACACCTTC. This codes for CASSYGGSEYGYTF.

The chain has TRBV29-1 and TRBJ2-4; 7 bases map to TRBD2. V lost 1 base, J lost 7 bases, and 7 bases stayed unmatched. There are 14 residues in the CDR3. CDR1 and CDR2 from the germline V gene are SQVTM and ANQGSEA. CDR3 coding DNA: TGCAGCGTTGAAGCTGGGCAGGGAGGGAACATTCAGTACTTC. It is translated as CSVEAGQGGNIQYF.

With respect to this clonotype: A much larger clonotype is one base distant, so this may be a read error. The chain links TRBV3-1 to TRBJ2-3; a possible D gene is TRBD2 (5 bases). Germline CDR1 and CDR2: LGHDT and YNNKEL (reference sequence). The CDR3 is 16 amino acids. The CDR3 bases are TGTGCCAGCAGCCAAAAGATAGCGCTTAGCATAGATACGCAGTATTTT. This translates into CASSQKIALSIDTQYF.